A selection of T cell receptor beta chains follows, all from one sample in a study of CD8+CD57+ T cells in acquired aplastic anemia. Each CDR3 protein gets one entry after TCRdb re-called the reads with MiXCR. The sample holds 150,000 to 170,000 distinct CDR3 sequences; roughly half are singletons and the top ten take roughly 12%. Sequenced sample: sorted CD4+, CD8+, or CD8+CD57+ T cells (not recorded which) from PBMCs. These TCRs come from a human donor with aplastic anemia. Both conserved end residues are part of each CDR3. A D gene is named only where the DNA matches it firmly. Rows may omit the clone size; those that give it use once, few, many or a size class.

d_call,v_call,clone_size,j_call,cdr3_aa,cdr3_nt
.,TRBV12-3/TRBV12-4,.,TRBJ1-1,CASSLTALEAFF,TGTGCCAGCAGTTTAACCGCGTTAGAAGCTTTCTTT
TRBD1,TRBV20-1,.,TRBJ1-1,CSATQGALNTEAFF,TGCAGTGCCACACAGGGGGCTTTGAACACTGAAGCTTTCTTT
.,TRBV7-2,.,TRBJ2-2,CASSFRQTGELFF,TGTGCCAGCAGCTTTCGACAGACCGGGGAGCTGTTTTTT
.,TRBV12-3/TRBV12-4,many,TRBJ2-7,CASSLKGAVYEQYF,TGTGCCAGCAGTTTAAAAGGGGCTGTATACGAGCAGTACTTC
.,TRBV27,once,TRBJ1-6,CASSLQRDGSSPLHF,TGTGCCAGCAGTTTACAAAGGGATGGTAGTTCACCCCTCCACTTT
.,TRBV10-3,.,TRBJ2-5,CAISESEGSQETQYF,TGTGCCATCAGTGAGTCGGAGGGGAGCCAAGAGACCCAGTACTTC
TRBD1,TRBV12-3/TRBV12-4,many,TRBJ1-5,CASRDRVTGTQHF,TGTGCCAGCCGGGACAGGGTGACGGGAACCCAGCATTTT
.,TRBV4-1,many,TRBJ2-7,CASSQDRGDSYEQYF,TGCGCCAGCAGCCAAGACAGGGGGGACTCCTACGAGCAGTACTTC
.,TRBV20-1,many,TRBJ2-1,CSARDRDFGPWNEQFF,TGCAGTGCTAGAGATAGGGACTTTGGGCCTTGGAATGAGCAGTTCTTC
.,TRBV2,many,TRBJ1-4,CASRDLRLFF,TGTGCCAGCAGGGACCTCCGACTGTTTTTT
TRBD1,TRBV2,.,TRBJ2-7,CASRLGGQGRYEQYF,TGTGCCAGCAGGTTGGGGGGACAGGGCCGTTACGAGCAGTACTTC
.,TRBV6-5,many,TRBJ1-4,CASSYRLGPEKLFF,TGTGCCAGCAGTTACCGACTGGGCCCTGAAAAACTGTTTTTT
TRBD2,TRBV7-3,few,TRBJ2-1,CASSPQTSGDNEQFF,TGTGCCAGCAGCCCACAGACTAGCGGGGACAATGAGCAGTTCTTC
TRBD2,TRBV20-1,.,TRBJ2-7,CSARGRLAGSSYEQYF,TGCAGTGCTAGAGGCCGACTAGCGGGGAGCTCCTACGAGCAGTACTTC
.,TRBV7-8,.,TRBJ2-7,CASSPRVEGSEQYF,TGTGCCAGCAGCCCCCGGGTTGAGGGGTCTGAGCAGTACTTC
TRBD1,TRBV11-2,many,TRBJ1-1,CASSLRQGITTEAFF,TGTGCCAGCAGCCTCCGACAGGGGATAACAACTGAAGCTTTCTTT
.,TRBV24-1,.,TRBJ2-3,CATSDGSRAGADTQYF,TGTGCCACCAGTGACGGTTCCAGAGCAGGGGCAGATACGCAGTATTTT
TRBD1,TRBV2,.,TRBJ2-5,CAMDRTGETQYF,TGTGCCATGGACCGGACAGGGGAGACCCAGTACTTC
TRBD2,TRBV9,many,TRBJ2-5,CASSVAGGIQETQYF,TGTGCCAGCAGCGTAGCGGGGGGAATCCAAGAGACCCAGTACTTC
TRBD2,TRBV19,.,TRBJ2-2,CASRIGGGTGELFF,TGTGCCAGTAGGATCGGCGGGGGCACCGGGGAGCTGTTTTTT
.,TRBV20-1,.,TRBJ2-7,CSARGVPPGYEQYF,TGCAGTGCTAGAGGGGTCCCGCCGGGGTACGAGCAGTACTTC
TRBD1,TRBV24-1,.,TRBJ2-7,CASSMGGQGVSKQYF,TGTGCCAGTAGTATGGGGGGACAGGGAGTTTCGAAGCAGTACTTC
.,TRBV7-2,many,TRBJ2-1,CASSTNYGLNEQFF,TGTGCCAGCAGCACGAATTATGGGCTGAATGAGCAGTTCTTC
.,TRBV20-1,few,TRBJ2-5,CSALNEGETQYF,TGCAGTGCTCTGAACGAGGGAGAGACCCAGTACTTC
TRBD2,TRBV4-2,many,TRBJ2-2,CASSPLAGDTGELFF,TGTGCCAGCAGCCCCCTAGCGGGGGACACCGGGGAGCTGTTTTTT
.,TRBV12-3/TRBV12-4,few,TRBJ2-5,CASQDSGLQTQYF,TGTGCCAGCCAAGACTCAGGGTTGCAGACCCAGTACTTC
.,TRBV24-1,.,TRBJ1-2,CATSDRQTDGYTF,TGTGCCACCAGTGACCGTCAGACCGATGGCTACACCTTC
.,TRBV29-1,.,TRBJ1-2,CSVEAPARRMSGYTF,TGCAGCGTTGAAGCCCCAGCCAGGAGGATGAGCGGCTACACCTTC
.,TRBV9,.,TRBJ2-1,CASSVANEQFF,TGTGCCAGCAGCGTAGCTAATGAGCAGTTCTTC
TRBD1,TRBV5-1,.,TRBJ1-1,CASSSGQPNTEAFF,TGCGCCAGCAGCTCGGGACAGCCGAACACTGAAGCTTTCTTT
TRBD2,TRBV11-2,.,TRBJ2-1,CASSFSGGGYNEQFF,TGTGCCAGCAGCTTTTCGGGAGGCGGGTACAATGAGCAGTTCTTC
TRBD1,TRBV2,few,TRBJ1-1,CASNRDRGMAFF,TGCGCCAGCAATCGGGACAGGGGGATGGCTTTCTTT
.,TRBV20-1,.,TRBJ2-7,CSARERQGAYEQYF,TGCAGTGCTAGAGAGCGCCAAGGGGCCTACGAGCAGTACTTC
TRBD1,TRBV7-2,.,TRBJ2-7,CASSPGGQHEQYF,TGTGCCAGCAGCCCTGGGGGACAGCACGAGCAGTACTTC
.,TRBV2,.,TRBJ2-2,CARSEEGGYTGELFF,TGTGCCCGCAGTGAAGAGGGGGGATACACCGGGGAGCTGTTTTTT
TRBD1,TRBV9,many,TRBJ1-5,CASSSGTGSSNQPQHF,TGTGCCAGCAGCTCAGGGACAGGGAGCAGCAATCAGCCCCAGCATTTT